Shown below are 8 T cell receptor beta chains from a single sample sequenced in a study of breast tumors, draining lymph nodes, adjacent tissues. TCRdb independently ran MiXCR on the multiplex PCR reads; one entry per CDR3 protein. The sample lists 200,000 to 300,000 distinct CDR3 sequences, more than 30% occurring once. The lymph nodes were axillary draining lymph nodes from breast cancer patients. Sequenced input: axillary lymph node tissue. The receptors originated from a female donor with breast cancer. Some clones in this sample may be carry-over from other donors' samples.

This clonotype was counted ten times or more. The chain joins TRBV6-2 or TRBV6-3 to TRBJ1-2; the D is unclear. Germline V gene lookup returns CDR1 MNHEY and CDR2 SVGEGT. V was clipped by 2 bases and J by 0 bases, with 4 bases between them. The CDR3 is 13 residues long. CDR3 in DNA: TGTGCCAGCAGTTACGGGACTAACTATGGCTACACCTTC. It yields the protein CASSYGTNYGYTF.

The sample holds many counts of this clonotype. This chain joins TRBV9 and TRBJ2-5; 7 nucleotides agree with TRBD1. Unmatched junction bases numbered 6, after V lost 2 bases and J lost 2 bases. This CDR3 comprises 15 residues. The germline V gene encodes CDR1 SGDLS and CDR2 YYNGEE. The CDR3 loop reads CASSVQGVGQETQYF. In DNA form, the CDR3 reads TGTGCCAGCAGCGTGCAGGGGGTAGGACAAGAGACCCAGTACTTC. The variable domain in full, with the rest retrieved from reference TRBV9 and TRBJ2-5, is DSGVTQTPKHLITATGQRVTLRCSPRSGDLSVYWYQQSLDQGLQFLIQYYNGEERAKGNILERFSAQQFPDLHSELNLSSLELGDSALYFCASSVQGVGQETQYFGPGTRLLVL.

Remarks on this clonotype: Relative to the germline gene, one junction end is altered; a read error may explain this. The rearrangement joins TRBV5-1 to TRBJ2-5; possibly TRBD2 for D (10 bases). CDR1 is SGHRS and CDR2 is YFSETQ in the germline V gene. The CDR3 covers 20 residues. CDR3 sequence reads: CASSVDRDRVRLAGLETQYF. The DNA for the CDR3 is TGTGCCAGCAGCGTGGACCGGGACAGGGTAAGACTAGCGGGTTTAGAGACCCAGTACTTC.

This clonotype occurred many times. The J gene is TRBJ2-7, the V gene TRBV4-2; no definite D call. V was pared by 3 bases and J by 0 bases, with 12 bases between. Germline V gene sequence: CDR1 LGHNA, CDR2 YNFKEQ. The CDR3 totals 15 residues. CDR3 coding DNA: TGTGCCAGCAGCCAGCTGACTGGCGGCTCCTACGAGCAGTACTTC. It translates to CASSQLTGGSYEQYF.

This clonotype was picked up many times. The chain carries TRBV7-9 and TRBJ2-3; 11 bases agree with TRBD2. Germline trimming cut 5 bases from V and 2 bases from J; bases unmatched to any gene: 6. From germline, CDR1 is SEHNR and CDR2 FQNEAQ (reference sequence). CDR3 length: 16 amino acids. The CDR3 protein is CASSTGLAANTDTQYF. The CDR3, as DNA: TGTGCCAGCAGCACGGGACTAGCGGCTAACACAGATACGCAGTATTTT.

This clonotype was found many times. V usage is TRBV15 and J usage is TRBJ1-6; D remains unclear. Germline assignment: CDR1 LNHNV and CDR2 YYDKDF (reference sequence). Trimming took 5 bases from V and 5 from J, leaving 7 bases between them. The CDR3 covers 13 residues. CDR3 in DNA: TGTGCCACCAGCCGGGTTGATAATTCACCCCTCCACTTT. This encodes CATSRVDNSPLHF.

This clonotype came up many times. The V and J genes are TRBV11-2 and TRBJ2-5, with 14 nucleotides matching TRBD2. The V segment lost 5 bases and the J segment 1 base; nucleotides outside the gene matches: 6. Germline CDR1 and CDR2: SGHAT and FQNNGV. This CDR3 contains 17 residues. This CDR3 is CASSMGLAGVRQETQYF. CDR3 DNA: TGTGCCAGCAGCATGGGACTAGCGGGAGTGCGCCAAGAGACCCAGTACTTC. Variable domain in full (rest from reference TRBV11-2 and TRBJ2-5): EAGVAQSPRYKIIEKRQSVAFWCNPISGHATLYWYQQILGQGPKLLIQFQNNGVVDDSQLPKDRFSAERLKGVDSTLKIQPAKLEDSAVYLCASSMGLAGVRQETQYFGPGTRLLVL.

This clonotype was recorded at least ten times. This chain joins TRBV4-3 and TRBJ2-7, with a weak D call TRBD2 (6 bases). Per germline, CDR1 LGHNA and CDR2 YSLEER. The CDR3 is 16 amino acids. Trimming took off 4 bases at V and 2 bases at J, with 18 bases between the two ends. The CDR3 DNA sequence: TGCGCCAGCAGCCTTGGACACTCCGGGGGTCCCTACGAGCAGTACTTC. Its protein product is CASSLGHSGGPYEQYF.